Each of the 8 T cell receptor beta chains below was sequenced from the same sample in a study of cytomegalovirus exposure and HLA in healthy donors. PCR primers comprised 60 Vbeta and 13 Jbeta primers. TCRdb's copy holds only in-frame clones and misses some; the assay was immunoSEQ multiplex PCR. Among more than 80,000 clones listed, around 75% were seen once. The sequenced sample was PBMCs. The receptors originated from a male donor in good health and CMV-seropositive.

This chain links TRBV5-1 with TRBJ1-1; D remains ambiguous. The CDR3 has 15 residues. From germline, CDR1 is SGHRS and CDR2 YFSETQ. V gave up 0 bases and J gave up 2 bases, with 11 bases separating them. CDR3 DNA sequence: TGCGCCAGCAGCTTGGTCGGTATTTCTAACACTGAAGCTTTCTTT. Protein: CASSLVGISNTEAFF.

This clone occurred once. V is TRBV9 and J is TRBJ2-2, with D possibly matching TRBD1 (5 bases). Germline CDR1 and CDR2: SGDLS and YYNGEE. The CDR3 consists of 14 residues. V shed 3 bases and J shed 5 bases, with 11 bases lying between them. CDR3 DNA: TGTGCCAGCAGCGGGCAGGGCCGGACCGGGGAGCTGTTTTTT. This gives the protein CASSGQGRTGELFF.

This clone was recorded a few times. This sequence joins TRBV4-3 and TRBJ2-2; TRBD1 matches 8 bases. Germline CDR1 is LGHNA and CDR2 is YSLEER. With V trimmed by 3 bases and J by 2 bases, 5 bases remained unmatched. CDR3 length equals 16 residues. Here the CDR3 DNA reads TGCGCCAGCAGCCACGGGACAGGAGATAACACCGGGGAGCTGTTTTTT. This sequence encodes CASSHGTGDNTGELFF.

This clone has more than one count but fewer than ten. In nucleotides, the CDR3 is TGTGCCAGCAGCGTAGGATCGGGGACTGGAAACACCATATATTTT. Translating it yields CASSVGSGTGNTIYF. The V call is TRBV9, the J call TRBJ1-3; D uncertain. Germline lookup yields CDR1 SGDLS and CDR2 YYNGEE. CDR3 length: 15 amino acids. Trimming took off 0 bases at V and 2 bases at J, with 9 bases between the two ends.

This chain links TRBV7-9 with TRBJ2-7, with 8 bases identical to TRBD2. This CDR3 comprises 15 residues. J lost 5 bases, V lost 8 bases, and 14 bases had no gene match. Germline CDR1 SEHNR, CDR2 FQNEAQ (reference sequence). Here the CDR3 reads CASGRGNSGSHEQYF. CDR3 nucleotide sequence: TGTGCCAGCGGAAGAGGCAACAGCGGGAGTCACGAGCAGTACTTC. The full variable domain, completed using reference TRBV7-9 and TRBJ2-7, is DTGVSQNPRHKITKRGQNVTFRCDPISEHNRLYWYRQTLGQGPEFLTYFQNEAQLEKSRLLSDRFSAERPKGSFSTLEIQRTEQGDSAMYLCASGRGNSGSHEQYFGPGTRLTVT.

This rearrangement joins TRBV7-2 to TRBJ2-7; D is unresolved. The germline V gene has CDR1 SGHTA and CDR2 FQGNSA. This CDR3 is built from 12 residues. The V end was cut by 5 bases, the J end by 6 bases, with 11 bases between. The CDR3 sequence is CASSPPGAEQYF. The CDR3 coding sequence is TGTGCCAGCAGCCCCCCTGGAGCCGAGCAGTACTTC.

This clone was seen more than once but under ten times. The V gene is TRBV15, the J gene TRBJ1-4; unclear D gene. The CDR3 contains 15 residues. CDR1 is LNHNV, CDR2 YYDKDF, per germline (reference sequence). V was shortened by 1 base and J by 7 bases, with 13 bases between the two germline ends. Written as DNA, the CDR3 is TGTGCCACCAGCAGAGCCGCGTTTTCAAGTGAAAAACTGTTTTTT. Encoded protein: CATSRAAFSSEKLFF.

V and J are TRBV6-5 and TRBJ2-7; 8 nucleotides line up with TRBD1. Germline V gene data show CDR1 as MNHEY and CDR2 as SVGAGI. Trimming took 6 bases from V and 6 from J; bases not matched to a gene: 10. The CDR3 runs 14 residues. CDR3 sequence (DNA): TGTGCCAGCAGCATCGACAGGGGAGAACGCGAGCAGTACTTC. Translating it yields CASSIDRGEREQYF.